The 25 T cell receptor beta chains listed next were all sequenced from one sample in a study of cytomegalovirus exposure and HLA in healthy donors. Here immunoSEQ multiplex PCR was the method, and the copy in TCRdb shows in-frame clones only, minus some. The repertoire holds 160,000 or so clones, with around 82% as singletons. The sequencing sample was made of PBMCs. All receptors come from a young man in good health and CMV-seropositive.

This chain uses TRBV6-5 with TRBJ1-1; D ambiguous. The length of the CDR3 is 12 residues. Germline V lookup: CDR1 MNHEY, CDR2 SVGAGI. Trimming cost V 10 bases and J 1 base, with 10 bases left between them. The CDR3 sequence: CATGPGNTEAFF. The CDR3, as DNA: TGTGCCACTGGGCCAGGGAACACTGAAGCTTTCTTT.

The table lists this clone with a count of one. This chain connects TRBV30 to TRBJ1-1, with TRBD1 as a possible D gene (6 bases). The CDR3 sequence is 14 residues long. The ends were cut back, 0 bases at V and 3 bases at J, with 11 bases in the middle. Per germline, CDR1 GTSNPN and CDR2 SVGIG (reference sequence). The CDR3 loop reads CAWSVRGADTEAFF. The DNA of the CDR3 is TGTGCCTGGAGTGTCCGGGGGGCAGACACTGAAGCTTTCTTT.

V is TRBV5-4 and J is TRBJ1-4; D gene ambiguous. The CDR3 sequence is 14 residues long. The germline V gene encodes CDR1 SGHNT and CDR2 YYREEE (reference sequence). V was trimmed by 2 bases and J by 8 bases, leaving 13 bases between them. CDR3 amino acids: CASSFNPSEEKLFF. DNA of the CDR3: TGTGCCAGCAGCTTTAACCCATCTGAGGAAAAACTGTTTTTT.

The chain combines TRBV7-2 with TRBJ1-1; the match to TRBD1 covers 9 bases. Germline CDR1 is SGHTA and CDR2 is FQGNSA. J was trimmed by 7 bases and V by 0 bases; bases with no gene match: 6. The CDR3 is made up of 15 amino acids. In nucleotides, the CDR3 is TGTGCCAGCAGCTTAGCGACGGGACAGGGTCGTGAAGCTTTCTTT. This sequence encodes CASSLATGQGREAFF.

The chain employs TRBV6-5 and TRBJ2-7; 8 bases match TRBD2. The CDR3 extends over 15 amino acids. Germline V gives CDR1 MNHEY, CDR2 SVGAGI. J lost 5 bases, V lost 0 bases, and 6 bases had no gene match. CDR3 nucleotide sequence: TGTGCCAGCAGTTACTCGAACGCGGGGGGACACGAGCAGTACTTC. As protein: CASSYSNAGGHEQYF.

This chain links TRBV30 with TRBJ1-2; 7 bases align to TRBD1. The V gene's germline CDR1 is GTSNPN and CDR2 SVGIG (reference sequence). The CDR3 spans 12 residues. V trimming: 4 bases; J trimming: 8 bases; junction bases outside the gene matches: 7. The CDR3: CAWKRQGRGYTF. The CDR3 DNA follows: TGTGCCTGGAAAAGACAGGGACGCGGCTACACCTTC.

The chain carries TRBV7-6 and TRBJ2-6, with 8 positions matching TRBD1. The CDR3 extends over 17 amino acids. V was clipped by 5 bases and J by 1 base; unmatched bases: 7. Germline-derived CDR1 and CDR2 are SGHVS and FNYEAQ. The CDR3 loop reads CASSRGQGLSGANVLTF. CDR3 coding DNA: TGTGCCAGCAGCAGAGGACAGGGATTATCTGGGGCCAACGTCCTGACTTTC.

This sequence joins TRBV6-6 and TRBJ2-7, with 13 bases aligning to TRBD2. CDR3 length: 15 residues. CDR1 and CDR2 (germline): MNHNY, SVGAGI (reference sequence). V trimming: 6 bases; J trimming: 3 bases; junction bases outside the gene matches: 5. The CDR3 spells CASRGTSGIYYEQYF. The CDR3 DNA is TGTGCCAGCAGGGGGACTAGCGGGATCTACTACGAGCAGTACTTC.

V gene TRBV7-9 combines with J gene TRBJ2-2; no reliable D call. Looked up from germline, CDR1 is SEHNR and CDR2 is FQNEAQ (reference sequence). CDR3 length equals 13 residues. V was clipped by 3 bases and J by 1 base, with 3 bases between them. This chain's CDR3 is CASSFGNTGELFF. The CDR3 DNA follows: TGTGCCAGCAGCTTCGGGAACACCGGGGAGCTGTTTTTT.

The chain carries TRBV29-1 and TRBJ1-1; D gene ambiguous. This CDR3 region has 11 residues. Germline values: CDR1 SQVTM, CDR2 ANQGSEA. V lost 1 base, J lost 6 bases, and 6 bases lay in between. The CDR3 bases are TGCAGCGTTGAAGCCCGGGCTGAAGCTTTCTTT. Translating gives CSVEARAEAFF.

V gene TRBV28 combines with J gene TRBJ2-7, with 8 bases that match TRBD1. This CDR3 has 15 residues. V lost 2 bases and J lost 5; bases outside the gene matches: 8. Looked up from germline, CDR1 is MDHEN and CDR2 is SYDVKM. CDR3 sequence: CASSLTQGVGDEQYF. DNA of the CDR3: TGTGCCAGCAGTTTAACACAGGGGGTTGGCGACGAGCAGTACTTC.

The chain joins TRBV28 to TRBJ2-2; the D is unclear. This CDR3 region has 13 residues. CDR1 and CDR2 from the germline V gene are MDHEN and SYDVKM. V gave up 1 base and J gave up 3 bases, with 3 bases separating them. The chain's CDR3 is CASSLSDTGELFF. In DNA form, the CDR3 reads TGTGCCAGCAGTTTATCCGACACCGGGGAGCTGTTTTTT.

V usage is TRBV7-3 and J usage is TRBJ2-7; 7 nucleotides align to TRBD1. The ends lost 3 bases at V and 3 bases at J; junction bases unmatched: 5. Looked up from germline, CDR1 is SGHTA and CDR2 is FQGTGA. This CDR3 has 14 residues. In nucleotides, the CDR3 is TGTGCCAGCAGCTTGGCAGGGGGAAACTACGAGCAGTACTTC. This translates into CASSLAGGNYEQYF.

The chain joins TRBV7-9 to TRBJ1-2, with D maybe TRBD1 (5 bases). The germline V gene has CDR1 SEHNR and CDR2 FQNEAQ (reference sequence). V was pared by 1 base and J by 8 bases, with 14 bases between. The CDR3 loop spans 14 amino acids. CDR3 loop: CASSLDTGVGGYTF. The CDR3 DNA is TGTGCCAGCAGCTTAGATACAGGAGTAGGCGGCTACACCTTC.

The chain joins TRBV9 to TRBJ1-2, with D possibly being TRBD1 (6 bases). The CDR3 is made up of 16 amino acids. CDR1 and CDR2 (germline): SGDLS, YYNGEE. Trimming removed 4 bases from V and 4 bases from J, with 20 bases in between. The CDR3 sequence: CASSTYDQGRVYGYTF. CDR3 nucleotides: TGTGCCAGCAGCACCTATGACCAGGGGCGGGTCTATGGCTACACCTTC. Filled out from reference TRBV9 and TRBJ1-2, the complete variable domain reads DSGVTQTPKHLITATGQRVTLRCSPRSGDLSVYWYQQSLDQGLQFLIQYYNGEERAKGNILERFSAQQFPDLHSELNLSSLELGDSALYFCASSTYDQGRVYGYTFGSGTRLTVV.

The J gene is TRBJ2-2, the V gene TRBV7-9; 7 nucleotides match TRBD2. The germline V gene has CDR1 SEHNR and CDR2 FQNEAQ (reference sequence). V dropped 4 bases and J dropped 1; count of bases not matched to a gene: 6. The CDR3 length is 16 residues. CDR3 bases: TGTGCCAGCAGCTCGGGGAGGGGTCAGAACACCGGGGAGCTGTTTTTT. This encodes CASSSGRGQNTGELFF.

The chain combines TRBV27 with TRBJ2-7, with 9 positions matching TRBD1. The length of the CDR3 is 15 residues. The V segment lost 1 base and the J segment 7 bases; nucleotides outside the gene matches: 8. Germline loops: CDR1 MNHEY, CDR2 SMNVEV (reference sequence). The CDR3 protein is CASSLYDRGEGEQYF. The CDR3, as DNA: TGTGCCAGCAGTTTATATGACAGGGGGGAAGGAGAGCAGTACTTC.

This clone was counted once. The chain links TRBV19 to TRBJ2-1; possibly TRBD2 for D (5 bases). Per germline, CDR1 LNHDA and CDR2 SQIVND (reference sequence). CDR3 length: 14 amino acids. The germline V and J ends were trimmed by 1 base and 2 bases, with 6 bases remaining between them. CDR3 DNA sequence: TGTGCCAGTAGTATAGGAGGGCCCTACAATGAGCAGTTCTTC. It codes for CASSIGGPYNEQFF.

The chain links TRBV29-1 to TRBJ2-5; 9 nucleotides agree with TRBD1. V trimming: 4 bases; J trimming: 5 bases; junction bases outside the gene matches: 8. CDR1 and CDR2 from the germline V gene are SQVTM and ANQGSEA. This CDR3 is 14 amino acids long. The CDR3 loop reads CSVVRDRAGETQYF. The CDR3 DNA is TGCAGCGTTGTACGGGACAGGGCGGGGGAGACCCAGTACTTC.

The chain couples TRBV18 to TRBJ1-5; D is unclear. This CDR3 has 15 residues. The V gene's germline CDR1 is KGHSH and CDR2 LQKENI. Trimming pared 1 base from V and 3 bases from J, leaving 10 bases between. CDR3 protein: CASSPLGLINQPQHF. The CDR3 DNA is TGTGCCAGCTCACCACTCGGACTGATCAATCAGCCCCAGCATTTT.

This chain connects TRBV5-1 to TRBJ2-7; TRBD1 might be the D (5 bases). V gave up 0 bases and J gave up 2 bases, with 9 bases separating them. In germline, CDR1 is SGHRS, CDR2 YFSETQ. This CDR3 contains 14 residues. CDR3 bases: TGCGCCAGCAGCTTGGCAGGGTTTCCCTACGAGCAGTACTTC. It is translated as CASSLAGFPYEQYF.

J is TRBJ2-7 and V is TRBV2, with D unresolved. V gave up 1 base and J gave up 0 bases, with 7 bases separating them. This CDR3 has 14 residues. Germline V CDR1 and CDR2: SNHLY, FYNNEI. The CDR3 DNA follows: TGTGCCAGCAGTGAAGATTGGAGCTCCTACGAGCAGTACTTC. As protein: CASSEDWSSYEQYF.

This sequence joins TRBV12-5 and TRBJ2-2; 7 positions match TRBD2. Trimming removed 5 bases from V and 3 bases from J; junction bases left unmatched: 18. This CDR3 spans 19 amino acids. CDR1 is LGHNT and CDR2 is FRNRAP in the germline V gene. Here the CDR3 reads CASGLQRGPPNLYTGELFF. As DNA, the CDR3 is TGTGCTAGTGGTCTACAGCGGGGTCCCCCCAATCTGTACACCGGGGAGCTGTTTTTT.

This chain joins TRBV9 and TRBJ2-2, with D perhaps matching TRBD1 (5 bases). The CDR3 extends over 15 amino acids. Germline-derived CDR1 and CDR2 are SGDLS and YYNGEE. Trimming cost V 0 bases and J 3 bases, with 9 bases left between them. The CDR3 sequence: CASSVAAGHTGELFF. In DNA form, the CDR3 reads TGTGCCAGCAGCGTAGCGGCAGGGCACACCGGGGAGCTGTTTTTT.

The chain links TRBV11-2 to TRBJ2-1; tentative D call: TRBD2 (5 bases). The CDR3 covers 15 residues. Trimming cost V 2 bases and J 6 bases, with 14 bases left between them. Germline V gene lookup returns CDR1 SGHAT and CDR2 FQNNGV. The CDR3 coding sequence is TGTGCCAGCAGCTTATTAAGTACTAGTGGCAATGAGCAGTTCTTC. The encoded protein is CASSLLSTSGNEQFF.